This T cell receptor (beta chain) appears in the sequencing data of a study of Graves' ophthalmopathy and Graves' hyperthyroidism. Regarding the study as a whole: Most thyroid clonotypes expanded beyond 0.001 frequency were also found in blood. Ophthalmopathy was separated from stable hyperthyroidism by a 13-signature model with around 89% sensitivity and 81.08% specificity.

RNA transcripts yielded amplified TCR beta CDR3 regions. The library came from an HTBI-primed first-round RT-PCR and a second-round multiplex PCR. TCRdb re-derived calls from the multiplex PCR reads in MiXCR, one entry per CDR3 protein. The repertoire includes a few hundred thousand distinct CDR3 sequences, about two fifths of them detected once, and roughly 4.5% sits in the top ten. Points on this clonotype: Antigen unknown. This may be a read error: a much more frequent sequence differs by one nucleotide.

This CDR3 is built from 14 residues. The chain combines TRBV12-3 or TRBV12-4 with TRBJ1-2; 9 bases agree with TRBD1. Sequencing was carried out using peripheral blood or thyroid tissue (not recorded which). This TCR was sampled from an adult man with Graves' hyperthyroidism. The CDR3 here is CANSLGTGTYGYTF. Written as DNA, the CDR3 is TGTGCCAACAGTTTGGGGACAGGGACCTATGGCTACACCTTC.